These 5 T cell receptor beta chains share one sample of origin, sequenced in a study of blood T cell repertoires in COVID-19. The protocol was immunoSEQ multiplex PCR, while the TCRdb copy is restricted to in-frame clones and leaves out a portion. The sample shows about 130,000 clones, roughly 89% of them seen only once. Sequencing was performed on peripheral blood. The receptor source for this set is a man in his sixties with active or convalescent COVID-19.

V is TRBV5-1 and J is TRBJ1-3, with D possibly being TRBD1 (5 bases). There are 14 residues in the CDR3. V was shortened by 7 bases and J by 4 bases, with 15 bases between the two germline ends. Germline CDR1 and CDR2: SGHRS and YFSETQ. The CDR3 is CASGEGVAGNTIYF. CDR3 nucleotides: TGCGCCAGCGGGGAAGGGGTGGCCGGAAACACCATATATTTT.

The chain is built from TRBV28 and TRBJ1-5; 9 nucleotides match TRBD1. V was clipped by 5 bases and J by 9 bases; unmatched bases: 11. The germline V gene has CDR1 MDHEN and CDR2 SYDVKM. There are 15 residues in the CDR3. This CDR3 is CASSTSGQGLGPQHF. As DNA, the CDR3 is TGTGCCAGCAGTACAAGCGGACAGGGGCTGGGGCCCCAGCATTTT.

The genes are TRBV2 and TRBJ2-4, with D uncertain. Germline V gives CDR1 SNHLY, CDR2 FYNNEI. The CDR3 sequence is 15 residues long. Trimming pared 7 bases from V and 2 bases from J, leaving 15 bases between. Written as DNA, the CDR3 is TGTGCCAGCATATCACAGCCCCTGTCCAAAAACATTCAGTACTTC. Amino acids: CASISQPLSKNIQYF.

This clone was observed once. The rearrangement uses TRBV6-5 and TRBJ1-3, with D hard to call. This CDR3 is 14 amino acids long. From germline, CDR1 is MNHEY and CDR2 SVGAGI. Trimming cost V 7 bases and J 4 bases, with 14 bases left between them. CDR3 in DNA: TGTGCCAGCATGTCAGAGGGCTCCGGAAACACCATATATTTT. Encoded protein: CASMSEGSGNTIYF.

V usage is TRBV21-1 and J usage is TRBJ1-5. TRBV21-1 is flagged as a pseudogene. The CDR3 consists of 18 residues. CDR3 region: CASSSRDFALDSNQPQHF. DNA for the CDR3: TGTGCCAGCAGCAGCCGGGACTTCGCTTTGGATAGCAATCAGCCCCAGCATTTT.